What follows are 14 T cell receptor beta chains derived from one specimen sequenced in a study of blood T cell repertoires in COVID-19. Generated by immunoSEQ multiplex PCR, the TCRdb table keeps only in-frame clones and is missing some. Of roughly 70,000 clones in the sample, roughly 80% were seen once. Sequencing was done on a sample of peripheral blood. The receptor source for this set is a human donor in a cohort sampled during active COVID-19.

The rearrangement links TRBV27 to TRBJ1-2; 7 bases fit TRBD1. V trimming: 0 bases; J trimming: 2 bases; junction bases outside the gene matches: 0. CDR1 is MNHEY and CDR2 is SMNVEV in the germline V gene (reference sequence). The CDR3 contains 14 residues. In DNA form, the CDR3 reads TGTGCCAGCAGTTTATCGGGACAGAACTATGGCTACACCTTC. It is translated as CASSLSGQNYGYTF.

The chain employs TRBV5-6 and TRBJ1-1, with 7 bases matching TRBD1. Trimming at V came to 4 bases and at J to 0 bases, leaving 6 bases not matched to a gene. The length of the CDR3 is 15 residues. Germline CDR1 and CDR2: SGHDT and YYEEEE. CDR3 amino acids: CASSRLDRVNTEAFF. CDR3 nucleotides: TGTGCCAGCAGCCGACTCGACAGGGTGAACACTGAAGCTTTCTTT.

CDR3 sequence reads: CASSVSGAWYGYTF. In DNA form, the CDR3 reads TGTGCCAGCAGCGTCTCAGGGGCTTGGTATGGCTACACCTTC. V is TRBV9 and J is TRBJ1-2, with D perhaps matching TRBD1 (6 bases). V lost 2 bases, J lost 5 bases, and 13 bases lay in between. The germline V gene encodes CDR1 SGDLS and CDR2 YYNGEE. The CDR3 consists of 14 residues.

The genes are TRBV9 and TRBJ2-7; a possible D gene is TRBD2 (5 bases). CDR1 is SGDLS, CDR2 YYNGEE, per germline. The CDR3 consists of 13 residues. Trimming cost V 4 bases and J 7 bases, with 15 bases left between them. CDR3 nucleotides: TGTGCCAGCAGCCCTGCGGGTCTCGGGGAGCAGTACTTC. It translates to CASSPAGLGEQYF.

The chain combines TRBV7-6 with TRBJ2-3; D possibly corresponds to TRBD2 (6 bases). In germline, CDR1 is SGHVS, CDR2 FNYEAQ. This CDR3 is 16 amino acids long. V was cut by 6 bases and J by 4 bases, with 20 bases left in between. In DNA form, the CDR3 reads TGTGCCAGCAGGGTTAGCGAGGCTAGCGTGGCAGATACGCAGTATTTT. Its protein product is CASRVSEASVADTQYF.

This clone was recorded once. CDR3 region: CASSLSAGTWETQYF. The CDR3 DNA is TGCGCCAGCAGCCTATCAGCGGGCACTTGGGAGACCCAGTACTTC. The rearrangement links TRBV4-1 to TRBJ2-5, with D perhaps matching TRBD2 (6 bases). Looked up from germline, CDR1 is MGHRA and CDR2 is YSYEKL. Deletions cut 4 bases from V and 5 bases from J, with 17 bases between. This CDR3 has 15 residues.

The chain has TRBV2 and TRBJ1-2; the D gene is possibly TRBD1 (6 bases). The germline CDR1 and CDR2 sequences are SNHLY and FYNNEI. Trimming left V 3 bases short and J 4 bases short, with 9 bases between. The CDR3 spans 13 residues. The CDR3 DNA sequence: TGTGCCAGCAGTGAGGGGGCTACCTATGGCTACACCTTC. As protein: CASSEGATYGYTF. Complete variable domain (other parts from reference TRBV2 and TRBJ1-2): EPEVTQTPSHQVTQMGQEVILRCVPISNHLYFYWYRQILGQKVEFLVSFYNNEISEKSEIFDDQFSVERPDGSNFTLKIRSTKLEDSAMYFCASSEGATYGYTFGSGTRLTVV.

By share, this clone counts as medium-sized. The chain links TRBV7-9 to TRBJ1-2; tentatively, D is TRBD1 (6 bases). V was clipped by 4 bases and J by 8 bases, with 14 bases between them. The germline gives CDR1 SEHNR, CDR2 FQNEAQ (reference sequence). The CDR3 totals 13 residues. CDR3 in DNA: TGTGCCAGCAGCTCAGGACAGTTAGGAGGCTACACCTTC. Protein: CASSSGQLGGYTF.

This sequence joins TRBV5-4 and TRBJ1-2; D unresolved. The CDR3 spans 14 residues. Per the germline V gene, CDR1 is SGHNT and CDR2 is YYREEE (reference sequence). Trimming pared 0 bases from V and 8 bases from J, leaving 14 bases between. The CDR3 reads CASSLASTLRGYTF. In DNA form, the CDR3 reads TGTGCCAGCAGCTTGGCGTCTACGCTCCGGGGCTACACCTTC.

The chain joins TRBV19 to TRBJ1-6; unclear D gene. Germline assignment: CDR1 LNHDA and CDR2 SQIVND (reference sequence). Trimming stripped 6 bases from V and 9 bases from J, with 24 bases between. This CDR3 comprises 17 residues. This CDR3 reads CASRRRQNSGMASPLHF. The CDR3 coding sequence is TGTGCCAGTAGGAGGAGGCAAAATTCTGGAATGGCTTCACCCCTCCACTTT.

Only a few counts were recorded for this clone. The chain joins TRBV2 to TRBJ1-5; 7 nucleotides line up with TRBD1. The ends lost 6 bases at V and 2 bases at J; junction bases unmatched: 7. Germline assignment: CDR1 SNHLY and CDR2 FYNNEI. This CDR3 region has 15 residues. This chain's CDR3 is CASRAGGQRNQPQHF. CDR3 nucleotides: TGTGCCAGCAGGGCAGGGGGACAGCGCAATCAGCCCCAGCATTTT.

The J gene is TRBJ2-7, the V gene TRBV6-4, with 12 bases identical to TRBD1. Germline loops: CDR1 MRHNA, CDR2 SNTAGT. The CDR3 is 15 amino acids. The V segment lost 8 bases and the J segment 2 bases; nucleotides outside the gene matches: 7. The CDR3, as DNA: TGTGCCAGCCGGGACAGGGGGCAGAAAACCTACGAGCAGTACTTC. The encoded protein is CASRDRGQKTYEQYF.

The chain combines TRBV11-3 with TRBJ2-7; D possibly corresponds to TRBD2 (6 bases). V lost 1 base and J 3 bases, leaving 10 bases between the germline ends. The CDR3 runs 14 residues. Germline V lookup: CDR1 SGHNT, CDR2 YENEEA. CDR3 coding DNA: TGTGCCAGCAGCTTAGGGGGAGGACTCTACGAGCAGTACTTC. This sequence encodes CASSLGGGLYEQYF.

As DNA, the CDR3 is TGCGCCAGCAGCGAGACTAGCGGGGGGGATACGCAGTATTTT. The encoded protein is CASSETSGGDTQYF. The chain has TRBV5-1 and TRBJ2-3; TRBD2 agrees at 13 bases. The CDR3 has 14 amino acids. J was trimmed by 6 bases and V by 4 bases; bases with no gene match: 2. The germline V gene encodes CDR1 SGHRS and CDR2 YFSETQ. The whole variable domain, filled in from reference TRBV5-1 and TRBJ2-3, reads KAGVTQTPRYLIKTRGQQVTLSCSPISGHRSVSWYQQTPGQGLQFLFEYFSETQRNKGNFPGRFSGRQFSNSRSEMNVSTLELGDSALYLCASSETSGGDTQYFGPGTRLTVL.